Sequencing of this T cell receptor beta chain was carried out in a study of T cells in Graves' hyperthyroidism and ophthalmopathy. Study observations and caveats: Ophthalmopathy and stable hyperthyroidism were told apart by a 13 V-J model. Most clonotypes expanded in the thyroid (above 0.001) were also present in blood. Model-based prediction identified ophthalmopathy a median around 6.7 months prior to its onset.

This clonotype was picked up a small number of times. Its target is unknown. TCR beta CDR3 regions were amplified from RNA. When the TCR CDR3 underwent first-round RT-PCR, the HTBI primer set was used. TCRdb passed the multiplex PCR reads through MiXCR, listing each CDR3 protein once. The table has some 560,000 distinct CDR3 sequences, 15% to 19% seen once. The CDR3 runs 15 residues. Germline assignment: CDR1 MRHNA and CDR2 SNTAGT. V shed 2 bases, J shed 6 bases, and the junction held 7 bases outside the gene matches. The sample consisted of blood. The origin of this receptor is a woman aged 30 to 39 with Graves' hyperthyroidism. The chain couples TRBV6-4 to TRBJ2-3; 8 bases are shared with TRBD2. CDR3 loop: CASSDGLALSDTQYF. CDR3 DNA: TGTGCCAGCAGTGACGGACTAGCCCTCTCGGATACGCAGTATTTT.